These 10 T cell receptor beta chains came from one sample sequenced in a study of OX40 agonist ivuxolimab in advanced cancers. Only in-frame clones appear in the TCRdb table, and some are missing; sequencing was by immunoSEQ multiplex PCR. Among 60,000 to 90,000 clones listed, around 90% were seen once. Sequenced material: CD4+ or CD8+ T cells sorted from blood, taken in a trial of the OX40 agonist ivuxolimab. The receptors derive from an adult with an advanced solid tumor such as melanoma, head and neck, liver or kidney cancer.

The chain combines TRBV7-2 with TRBJ1-5; D not certain. Per germline, CDR1 SGHTA and CDR2 FQGNSA. The V end was cut by 4 bases, the J end by 6 bases, with 13 bases between. The CDR3 totals 14 residues. The CDR3 nucleotides are TGTGCCAGCAGCTCCGGTGCGAGGAGTCAGCCCCAGCATTTT. Residues: CASSSGARSQPQHF.

The V and J genes are TRBV6-1 and TRBJ2-7; D uncertain. This CDR3 is built from 15 residues. Per the germline V gene, CDR1 is MNHNS and CDR2 is SASEGT. Trimming removed 6 bases at V and 4 bases at J, with 19 bases between. In DNA, the CDR3 is TGTGCCAGCAGGAGAGGTCGGGCGGATCTTTACGAGCAGTACTTC. Protein: CASRRGRADLYEQYF.

A few counts support this clone. As DNA, the CDR3 is TGTGCCAGTAGTCCCGGGACGCCCCGGAGTTCTGAAGCTTTCTTT. This gives the protein CASSPGTPRSSEAFF. The rearrangement uses TRBV19 and TRBJ1-1, with a possible D match to TRBD1 (5 bases). CDR3 length equals 15 residues. CDR1 and CDR2 from the germline V gene are LNHDA and SQIVND (reference sequence). The V gene lost 5 bases and the J gene lost 6 bases, with 19 bases spanning the gap.

The chain has TRBV14 and TRBJ2-7, with 9 bases identical to TRBD2. Unmatched junction bases numbered 6, after V lost 2 bases and J lost 4 bases. In germline, CDR1 is SGHDN, CDR2 FVKESK. This CDR3 has 15 residues. The CDR3 protein is CASSQSLAGSYEQYF. As DNA, the CDR3 is TGTGCCAGCAGCCAATCACTAGCGGGTAGTTACGAGCAGTACTTC.

This chain joins TRBV5-6 and TRBJ1-2; 7 bases agree with TRBD1. J gave up 8 bases and V 0 bases, and 13 bases lay outside the gene matches. Germline-derived CDR1 and CDR2 are SGHDT and YYEEEE. This CDR3 has 16 amino acids. This chain's CDR3 is CASSLGVTGPIGGYTF. In DNA, the CDR3 is TGTGCCAGCAGCTTGGGAGTGACAGGGCCGATCGGAGGCTACACCTTC.

The chain links TRBV7-6 to TRBJ2-4; no firm D call. Germline loops: CDR1 SGHVS, CDR2 FNYEAQ. The CDR3 length is 17 residues. Trimming pared 1 base from V and 0 bases from J, leaving 13 bases between. The CDR3 nucleotides read TGTGCCAGCAGCTTAGAGAGTGGCACCTTAGCCAAAAACATTCAGTACTTC. As protein: CASSLESGTLAKNIQYF.

The rearrangement uses TRBV6-6 and TRBJ2-7; either TRBD1 or TRBD2 may fit D (7 bases each). The germline gives CDR1 MNHNY, CDR2 SVGAGI (reference sequence). V was shortened by 0 bases and J by 3 bases, with 12 bases between the two germline ends. This CDR3 has 15 residues. The chain's CDR3 is CASSYSQGEGYEQYF. As DNA, the CDR3 is TGTGCCAGCAGTTACTCCCAGGGGGAGGGCTACGAGCAGTACTTC.

The V and J genes are TRBV6-1 and TRBJ2-7, with 11 bases that match TRBD2. V was clipped by 4 bases and J by 4 bases; unmatched bases: 6. This CDR3 spans 15 amino acids. The germline gives CDR1 MNHNS, CDR2 SASEGT. CDR3 bases: TGTGCCAGCAGTGGGTGGGCTAGCGGGAGGTACGAGCAGTACTTC. It translates to CASSGWASGRYEQYF.

Notes on this clone: The same CDR3 can be traced to other DNA sequences in this sample. V usage is TRBV11-2 and J usage is TRBJ2-7; the match to TRBD1 covers 8 bases. With V trimmed by 5 bases and J by 3 bases, 9 bases remained unmatched. CDR3 size: 15 residues. Germline V gives CDR1 SGHAT, CDR2 FQNNGV. The DNA for the CDR3 is TGTGCCAGCAGCCTAGTGAGACAGGGGTTCTACGAGCAGTACTTC. Its protein is CASSLVRQGFYEQYF.

The chain carries TRBV6-5 and TRBJ2-2; possible D gene TRBD2, 7 bases. Trimming cost V 4 bases and J 6 bases, with 15 bases left between them. The CDR3 covers 15 residues. The germline gives CDR1 MNHEY, CDR2 SVGAGI. CDR3: CASSSFEGGAGELFF. For the CDR3, the DNA is TGTGCCAGCAGTTCCTTCGAGGGGGGGGCCGGGGAGCTGTTTTTT.